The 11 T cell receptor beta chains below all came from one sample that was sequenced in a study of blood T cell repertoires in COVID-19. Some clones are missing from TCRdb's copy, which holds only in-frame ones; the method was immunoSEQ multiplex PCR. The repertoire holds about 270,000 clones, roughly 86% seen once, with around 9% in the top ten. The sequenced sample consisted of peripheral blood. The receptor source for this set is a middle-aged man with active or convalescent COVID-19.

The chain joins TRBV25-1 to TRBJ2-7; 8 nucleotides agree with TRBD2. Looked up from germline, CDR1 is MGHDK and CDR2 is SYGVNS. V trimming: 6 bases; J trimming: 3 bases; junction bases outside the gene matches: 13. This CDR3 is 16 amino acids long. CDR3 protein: CASSGRRGRPFYEQYF. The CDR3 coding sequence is TGTGCCAGCAGCGGGCGGCGCGGGAGGCCCTTCTACGAGCAGTACTTC.

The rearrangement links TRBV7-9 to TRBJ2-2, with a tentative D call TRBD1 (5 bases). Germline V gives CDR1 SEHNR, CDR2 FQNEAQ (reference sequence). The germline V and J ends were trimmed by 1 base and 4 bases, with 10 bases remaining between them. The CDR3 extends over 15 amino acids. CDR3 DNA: TGTGCCAGCAGCTTAGGTGGCAGGGTCACCGGGGAGCTGTTTTTT. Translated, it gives CASSLGGRVTGELFF.

In DNA form, the CDR3 reads TGTGCCAGCAGTGGGCGGATAAACTATGGCTACACCTTC. This translates into CASSGRINYGYTF. The J gene is TRBJ1-2, the V gene TRBV2; D is undetermined. Germline CDR1 SNHLY, CDR2 FYNNEI. The V gene lost 4 bases and the J gene lost 2 bases, with 8 bases spanning the gap. This CDR3 has 13 amino acids.

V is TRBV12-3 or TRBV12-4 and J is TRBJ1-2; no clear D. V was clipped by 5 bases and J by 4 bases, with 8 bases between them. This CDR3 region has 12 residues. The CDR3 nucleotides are TGTGCCAGCAGTGCAGGCCTCTATGGCTACACCTTC. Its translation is CASSAGLYGYTF.

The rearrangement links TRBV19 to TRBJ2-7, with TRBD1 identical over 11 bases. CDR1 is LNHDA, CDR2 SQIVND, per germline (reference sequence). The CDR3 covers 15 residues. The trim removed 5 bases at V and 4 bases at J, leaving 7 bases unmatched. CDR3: CASSVGTGGNYEQYF. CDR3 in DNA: TGTGCCAGTAGTGTCGGGACAGGGGGGAATTACGAGCAGTACTTC.

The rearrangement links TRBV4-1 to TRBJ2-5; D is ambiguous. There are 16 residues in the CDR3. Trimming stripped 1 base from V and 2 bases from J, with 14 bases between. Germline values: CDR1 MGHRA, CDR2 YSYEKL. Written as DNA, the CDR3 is TGCGCCAGCAGCCAAGTTTCGGCGGTTACACAAGAGACCCAGTACTTC. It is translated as CASSQVSAVTQETQYF.

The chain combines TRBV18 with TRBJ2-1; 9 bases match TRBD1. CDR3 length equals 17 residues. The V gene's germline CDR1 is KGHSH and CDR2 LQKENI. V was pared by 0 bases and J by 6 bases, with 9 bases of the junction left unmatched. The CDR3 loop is CASSPPVGQGKSNEQFF. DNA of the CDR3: TGTGCCAGCTCACCACCAGTCGGACAGGGGAAATCCAATGAGCAGTTCTTC.

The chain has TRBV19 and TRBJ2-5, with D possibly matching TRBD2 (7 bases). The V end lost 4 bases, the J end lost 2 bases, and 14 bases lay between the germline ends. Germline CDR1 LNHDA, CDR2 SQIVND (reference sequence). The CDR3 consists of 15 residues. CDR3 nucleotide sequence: TGTGCCAGTAGTAGGGGGGGGGCCTTTCAAGAGACCCAGTACTTC. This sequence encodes CASSRGGAFQETQYF. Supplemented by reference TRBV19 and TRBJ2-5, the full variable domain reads DGGITQSPKYLFRKEGQNVTLSCEQNLNHDAMYWYRQDPGQGLRLIYYSQIVNDFQKGDIAEGYSVSREKKESFPLTVTSAQKNPTAFYLCASSRGGAFQETQYFGPGTRLLVL.

CDR3 region: CASSQDRAQAIGYTF. The CDR3 bases are TGTGCCAGCAGCCAAGATAGGGCACAGGCGATCGGCTACACCTTC. The V gene is TRBV4-2, the J gene TRBJ1-2; D is perhaps TRBD1 (5 bases). V lost 0 bases and J 8 bases, leaving 16 bases between the germline ends. This CDR3 contains 15 residues. In germline, CDR1 is LGHNA, CDR2 YNFKEQ.

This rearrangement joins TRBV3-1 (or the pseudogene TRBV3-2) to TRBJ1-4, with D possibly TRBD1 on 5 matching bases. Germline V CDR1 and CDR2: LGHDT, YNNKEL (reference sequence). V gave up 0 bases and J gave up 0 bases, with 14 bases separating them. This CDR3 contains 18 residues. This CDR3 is CASSQESPVRATNEKLFF. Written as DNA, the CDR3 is TGTGCCAGCAGCCAAGAAAGCCCGGTCAGGGCAACTAATGAAAAACTGTTTTTT.

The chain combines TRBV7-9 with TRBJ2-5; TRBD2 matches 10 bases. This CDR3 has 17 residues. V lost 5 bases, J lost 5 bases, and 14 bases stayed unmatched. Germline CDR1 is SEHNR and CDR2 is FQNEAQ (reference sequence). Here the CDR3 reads CASSESGGAGGVETQYF. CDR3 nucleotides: TGTGCCAGCAGCGAATCTGGGGGAGCGGGAGGGGTGGAGACCCAGTACTTC.